Below, one T cell receptor (beta chain) is given with its context. The same CDR3 can be traced to other DNA sequences in this sample. Using immunoSEQ multiplex PCR, the repertoire was profiled, and TCRdb retains in-frame clones only, with some absent. Of 95,000 or so clones in the sample, 95% were seen once. This specimen belongs to a study of technical replicates of blood from several donors. Trimming stripped 2 bases from V and 1 base from J, with 9 bases between. The CDR3 length is 14 residues. Germline V gene sequence: CDR1 MNHEY, CDR2 SMNVEV (reference sequence). The genes are TRBV27 and TRBJ2-7; D remains ambiguous. The TCR comes from a human donor in good health. The sequenced sample was T cells isolated from PBMCs. In DNA, the CDR3 is TGTGCCAGCAGTTTAGGCCGTGGTTCCTACGAGCAGTACTTC. Translated, it gives CASSLGRGSYEQYF.